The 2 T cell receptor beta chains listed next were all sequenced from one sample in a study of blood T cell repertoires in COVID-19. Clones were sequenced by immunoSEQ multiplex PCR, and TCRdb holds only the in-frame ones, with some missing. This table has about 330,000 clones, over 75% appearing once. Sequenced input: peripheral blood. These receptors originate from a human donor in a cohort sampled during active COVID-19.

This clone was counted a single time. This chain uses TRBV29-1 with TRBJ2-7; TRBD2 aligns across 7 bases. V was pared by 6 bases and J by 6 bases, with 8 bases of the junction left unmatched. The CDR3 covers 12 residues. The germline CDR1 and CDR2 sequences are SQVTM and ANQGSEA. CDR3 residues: CSVATTSAEQYF. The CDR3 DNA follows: TGCAGCGTCGCAACAACTAGCGCCGAGCAGTACTTC.

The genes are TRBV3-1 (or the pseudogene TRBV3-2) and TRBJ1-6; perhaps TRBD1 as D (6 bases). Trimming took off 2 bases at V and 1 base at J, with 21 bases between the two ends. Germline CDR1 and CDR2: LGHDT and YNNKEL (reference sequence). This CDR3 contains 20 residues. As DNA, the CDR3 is TGTGCCAGCAGCCAACTACAGGGTTCCTTTATAGGGTCCTATAATTCACCCCTCCACTTT. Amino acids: CASSQLQGSFIGSYNSPLHF.